This TCR beta chain was identified during a study of blood T cells in healthy people across ages. This clonotype was observed a few times. Its antigen is still unknown. Alongside a J-beta primer mix, a sample-barcoded 5' primer served in a second PCR lasting roughly 6 to 12 cycles. A single record per CDR3 protein comes from TCRdb applying MiXCR to the 5' RACE reads. This sample has approximately 1.5 million distinct CDR3 sequences, with roughly 43% found just once. Study outcomes and limitations: While age rose, TCR beta diversity per million T cells dropped in a roughly linear way.

The CDR3 is made up of 15 amino acids. Losses at the gene ends were 3 bases for V and 6 bases for J; bases not matched to a gene: 7. Germline CDR1 is SGHAT and CDR2 is FQNNGV. Material for sequencing was blood. This sequence originates from a woman aged 18-30 years in good health. V gene TRBV11-2 combines with J gene TRBJ2-1; TRBD2 matches 8 bases. The CDR3 region is CASSFRAGDFNEQFF. CDR3 coding DNA: TGTGCCAGCAGCTTTCGAGCGGGAGACTTCAATGAGCAGTTCTTC.